Following are 27 T cell receptor beta chains from one sample sequenced in a study of T-cell memory formation after mild COVID-19. One entry per CDR3 protein results from TCRdb running MiXCR on the 5' RACE reads. Found here are around 90,000 distinct CDR3 sequences, less than 15% of them singletons; the top ten hold roughly a quarter. Specimen: PBMCs or a T cell subset sorted from them (not recorded which). Receptors were obtained from an adult woman who had mild COVID-19 (a few samples of this study predate the infection). Cell type and time point are not known.

The chain carries TRBV7-9 and TRBJ2-3; TRBD2 is a possible D gene (6 bases). The CDR3 has 16 residues. V shed 6 bases and J shed 4 bases, with 20 bases lying between them. Germline V CDR1 and CDR2: SEHNR, FQNEAQ (reference sequence). In nucleotides, the CDR3 is TGTGCCAGCAGTTCCAGTCGGGTAACGGGGGCAGATACGCAGTATTTT. Translated, it gives CASSSSRVTGADTQYF.

This chain links TRBV7-8 with TRBJ1-1; D gene unclear. CDR1 and CDR2 from the germline V gene are SGHVS and FQNEAQ. The CDR3 totals 12 residues. V lost 4 bases and J 7 bases, leaving 10 bases between the germline ends. CDR3 residues: CASSYGDREAFF. The CDR3 DNA follows: TGTGCCAGCAGCTACGGAGATCGTGAAGCTTTCTTT.

The rearrangement uses TRBV7-6 and TRBJ2-2; TRBD1 is a possible D gene (5 bases). In germline, CDR1 is SGHVS, CDR2 FNYEAQ. CDR3 length: 12 residues. V lost 6 bases and J 9 bases, leaving 11 bases between the germline ends. The CDR3 reads CASSTGGRELFF. CDR3 in DNA: TGTGCCAGCAGTACAGGTGGCCGGGAGCTGTTTTTT.

The V call is TRBV5-1, the J call TRBJ2-7; D may be TRBD1 (5 bases). Looked up from germline, CDR1 is SGHRS and CDR2 is YFSETQ. This CDR3 contains 17 residues. Trimming removed 8 bases from V and 4 bases from J, with 28 bases in between. For the CDR3, the DNA is TGCGCCAGTTCGTGGTGGGCGTTAAGAGGACAAAATTACGAGCAGTACTTC. It is translated as CASSWWALRGQNYEQYF.

This clonotype was seen ten or more times. J is TRBJ2-7 and V is TRBV4-3; no definite D call. The germline V gene has CDR1 LGHNA and CDR2 YSLEER. Trimming took 1 base from V and 4 from J, leaving 8 bases between them. The CDR3 loop spans 13 amino acids. CDR3 loop: CASSQGLGYEQYF. The DNA for the CDR3 is TGCGCCAGCAGCCAAGGTCTGGGGTACGAGCAGTACTTC.

This clonotype came up a few times. V usage is TRBV6-4 and J usage is TRBJ2-7; unclear D gene. Germline CDR1 reads MRHNA; CDR2 reads SNTAGT. V was shortened by 9 bases and J by 3 bases, with 18 bases between the two germline ends. The CDR3 has 14 amino acids. The CDR3 sequence: CARASNDRVYEQYF. Here the CDR3 DNA reads TGTGCCAGAGCTTCCAACGACCGAGTCTACGAGCAGTACTTC.

This clonotype has a handful of counts. The chain uses TRBV5-1 and TRBJ2-7; 9 bases are a match to TRBD1. J was trimmed by 3 bases and V by 0 bases; bases with no gene match: 4. The CDR3 spans 15 residues. Germline V gene data show CDR1 as SGHRS and CDR2 as YFSETQ. In DNA, the CDR3 is TGCGCCAGCAGCTTGGGGGGGACAGGGAGCTACGAGCAGTACTTC. This codes for CASSLGGTGSYEQYF.

This rearrangement joins TRBV15 to TRBJ2-4; maybe TRBD1 (5 bases). V dropped 3 bases and J dropped 3 bases, with 12 bases sitting between them. The CDR3 has 15 amino acids. Germline CDR1 LNHNV, CDR2 YYDKDF (reference sequence). CDR3 region: CATSSPRVSKNIQYF. The CDR3, as DNA: TGTGCCACCAGCAGTCCCAGGGTCAGCAAAAACATTCAGTACTTC.

The V and J genes are TRBV29-1 and TRBJ2-6; no firm D call. The CDR3 covers 14 residues. Germline V gene data show CDR1 as SQVTM and CDR2 as ANQGSEA. The V end was cut by 2 bases, the J end by 1 base, with 6 bases between. The CDR3 DNA reads as TGCAGCGTTGAAACGGGTTCTGGGGCCAACGTCCTGACTTTC. Protein product: CSVETGSGANVLTF.

This clonotype has more than one count but fewer than ten. The CDR3 sequence is CASRRTGLYEQYF. The CDR3 coding sequence is TGTGCCAGCCGAAGGACAGGGCTTTACGAGCAGTACTTC. The V call is TRBV7-9, the J call TRBJ2-7; 8 nucleotides agree with TRBD1. The ends lost 8 bases at V and 4 bases at J; junction bases unmatched: 7. Germline V gene sequence: CDR1 SEHNR, CDR2 FQNEAQ (reference sequence). The CDR3 is made up of 13 amino acids. Using reference TRBV7-9 and TRBJ2-7 for the parts outside the CDR3, the full variable domain is DTGVSQNPRHKITKRGQNVTFRCDPISEHNRLYWYRQTLGQGPEFLTYFQNEAQLEKSRLLSDRFSAERPKGSFSTLEIQRTEQGDSAMYLCASRRTGLYEQYFGPGTRLTVT.

The chain employs TRBV21-1 and TRBJ2-3; no DNA check was done on the table's D call, TRBD1. TRBV21-1 is listed as a pseudogene. The CDR3 length is 16 residues. The CDR3 region has the DNA TGTGCCAGCAGCGTACTCCTAATATTCCGGGTTGATACGCAGTATTTT. Translation: CASSVLLIFRVDTQYF.

Only a few counts were recorded for this clonotype. The chain combines TRBV5-6 with TRBJ2-7; 9 bases fit TRBD1. Unmatched junction bases numbered 8, after V lost 6 bases and J lost 7 bases. The CDR3 contains 13 residues. CDR1 is SGHDT and CDR2 is YYEEEE in the germline V gene. CDR3 loop: CASTPTGGREQYF. CDR3 DNA sequence: TGTGCCAGCACCCCGACAGGGGGTCGGGAGCAGTACTTC.

This clonotype occurred once. The chain combines TRBV11-3 with TRBJ1-6; D uncertain. The CDR3 runs 14 residues. Trimming took 5 bases from V and 7 from J, leaving 12 bases between them. Germline CDR1 reads SGHNT; CDR2 reads YENEEA. This CDR3 reads CASSLGRLNSPLHF. CDR3 coding DNA: TGTGCCAGCAGCCTCGGACGGTTGAATTCACCCCTCCACTTT.

There are a few counts of this clonotype. V usage is TRBV15 and J usage is TRBJ2-5, with 13 bases that match TRBD2. Trimming took 8 bases from V and 2 from J; bases not matched to a gene: 8. Germline assignment: CDR1 LNHNV and CDR2 YYDKDF (reference sequence). This CDR3 region has 16 residues. CDR3 bases: TGTGCCACCCAGAGCGGGACTAGCGGGATTCAAGAGACCCAGTACTTC. It encodes CATQSGTSGIQETQYF. The full variable domain, with the rest looked up from reference TRBV15 and TRBJ2-5, is DAMVIQNPRYQVTQFGKPVTLSCSQTLNHNVMYWYQQKSSQAPKLLFHYYDKDFNNEADTPDNFQSRRPNTSFCFLDIRSPGLGDTAMYLCATQSGTSGIQETQYFGPGTRLLVL.

This clonotype was counted a few times. The chain is built from TRBV7-9 and TRBJ2-6, with TRBD1 as a possible D gene (6 bases). Trimming removed 2 bases from V and 0 bases from J, with 17 bases in between. This CDR3 is 19 amino acids long. Germline V gene lookup returns CDR1 SEHNR and CDR2 FQNEAQ (reference sequence). CDR3 nucleotides: TGTGCCAGCAGCTTAATTCCCGACAGGCCCCGCTCTGGGGCCAACGTCCTGACTTTC. This gives the protein CASSLIPDRPRSGANVLTF.

The rearrangement links TRBV2 to TRBJ2-4; D remains unclear. Trimming left V 8 bases short and J 4 bases short, with 12 bases between. This CDR3 contains 13 residues. In germline, CDR1 is SNHLY, CDR2 FYNNEI. CDR3 residues: CASEASGKNIQYF. In nucleotides, the CDR3 is TGTGCCAGCGAGGCTTCTGGGAAAAACATTCAGTACTTC.

This clonotype was seen only a few times. The chain carries TRBV6-2 or TRBV6-3 and TRBJ2-2; D is uncertain. This CDR3 comprises 13 residues. The germline V gene has CDR1 MNHEY and CDR2 SVGEGT. Trimming took off 0 bases at V and 8 bases at J, with 7 bases between the two ends. Written as DNA, the CDR3 is TGTGCCAGCAGTTACTCGGAATCAGGGGAGCTGTTTTTT. Translated: CASSYSESGELFF.

The chain uses TRBV15 and TRBJ2-7; 7 bases match TRBD1. Germline CDR1 is LNHNV and CDR2 is YYDKDF (reference sequence). The CDR3 has 14 residues. V shed 1 base and J 5 bases; nucleotides not matched to a gene: 5. CDR3 amino acids: CATSRAGTEDEQYF. CDR3 nucleotide sequence: TGTGCCACCAGCAGAGCCGGGACAGAGGACGAGCAGTACTTC.

The genes are TRBV14 and TRBJ2-1; D is perhaps TRBD2 (5 bases). In germline, CDR1 is SGHDN, CDR2 FVKESK. The CDR3 runs 14 residues. The V and J ends lost 4 bases and 8 bases respectively, with 15 bases between them. The CDR3: CASSPRVGIDEQFF. The CDR3 DNA sequence: TGTGCCAGCAGCCCGCGGGTGGGTATTGATGAGCAGTTCTTC.

A few counts support this clonotype. The gene calls are TRBV24-1 and TRBJ2-3, with D possibly being TRBD2 (7 bases). Germline V gene lookup returns CDR1 KGHDR and CDR2 SFDVKD. This CDR3 has 16 amino acids. The germline V and J ends were trimmed by 1 base and 0 bases, with 10 bases remaining between them. The CDR3 loop is CATSDFEGGSTDTQYF. CDR3 sequence (DNA): TGTGCCACCAGTGATTTCGAGGGGGGGAGCACAGATACGCAGTATTTT.

The chain carries TRBV27 and TRBJ2-7; possible D gene TRBD1, 6 bases. V was pared by 7 bases and J by 5 bases, with 18 bases between. CDR1 is MNHEY, CDR2 SMNVEV, per germline (reference sequence). The CDR3 has 14 residues. This chain's CDR3 is CASKGIQGRDEQYF. DNA of the CDR3: TGTGCCAGCAAGGGAATACAGGGTCGCGACGAGCAGTACTTC.

The sample holds one count of this clonotype. V usage is TRBV4-1 and J usage is TRBJ2-2; D ambiguous. The germline V and J ends were trimmed by 3 bases and 1 base, with 6 bases remaining between them. The CDR3 totals 14 residues. Germline assignment: CDR1 MGHRA and CDR2 YSYEKL. CDR3 protein: CASSQALNTGELFF. The CDR3 coding sequence is TGCGCCAGCAGCCAGGCCTTGAACACCGGGGAGCTGTTTTTT.

This clonotype has just a few counts. The chain employs TRBV6-2 or TRBV6-3 and TRBJ2-7; weak D call: TRBD1 (6 bases). Germline values: CDR1 MNHEY, CDR2 SVGEGT. This CDR3 region has 14 residues. Trimming shortened V by 2 bases and J by 6 bases, and 14 bases separated the two germline ends. CDR3 in DNA: TGTGCCAGCAGTTACGTGGGGGCGCAAGCCGAGCAGTACTTC. It yields the protein CASSYVGAQAEQYF.

The chain recombines TRBV6-2 or TRBV6-3 with TRBJ2-7, with 9 bases matching TRBD2. The CDR3 extends over 16 amino acids. J was trimmed by 0 bases and V by 5 bases; bases with no gene match: 8. CDR1 and CDR2 (germline): MNHEY, SVGEGT. The CDR3 DNA sequence: TGTGCCAGCAGTCGATGGACTAGCGTCAACTCCTACGAGCAGTACTTC. It encodes CASSRWTSVNSYEQYF.

This clonotype was observed a handful of times. The CDR3 loop reads CSASYPNEQFF. CDR3 nucleotide sequence: TGCAGTGCTAGCTACCCTAATGAGCAGTTCTTC. The V gene is TRBV20-1, the J gene TRBJ2-1; D unresolved. The CDR3 length is 11 residues. Germline V gives CDR1 DFQATT, CDR2 SNEGSKA (reference sequence). The V end was cut by 3 bases, the J end by 7 bases, with 7 bases between.

The genes are TRBV12-3 or TRBV12-4 and TRBJ2-2; D is possibly TRBD1 (6 bases). The CDR3 has 14 residues. V lost 6 bases and J lost 3, with 11 bases in between. The CDR3 loop is CASRVGGDTGELFF. In nucleotides, the CDR3 is TGTGCCAGCAGGGTAGGGGGAGACACCGGGGAGCTGTTTTTT.

J is TRBJ2-3 and V is TRBV27, with D unclear. Germline CDR1 and CDR2: MNHEY and SMNVEV (reference sequence). The CDR3 sequence is 14 residues long. The germline V and J ends were trimmed by 7 bases and 1 base, with 12 bases remaining between them. The CDR3, as DNA: TGTGCCAGCAAGGCGTCAGGAGGCACAGATACGCAGTATTTT. This encodes CASKASGGTDTQYF.